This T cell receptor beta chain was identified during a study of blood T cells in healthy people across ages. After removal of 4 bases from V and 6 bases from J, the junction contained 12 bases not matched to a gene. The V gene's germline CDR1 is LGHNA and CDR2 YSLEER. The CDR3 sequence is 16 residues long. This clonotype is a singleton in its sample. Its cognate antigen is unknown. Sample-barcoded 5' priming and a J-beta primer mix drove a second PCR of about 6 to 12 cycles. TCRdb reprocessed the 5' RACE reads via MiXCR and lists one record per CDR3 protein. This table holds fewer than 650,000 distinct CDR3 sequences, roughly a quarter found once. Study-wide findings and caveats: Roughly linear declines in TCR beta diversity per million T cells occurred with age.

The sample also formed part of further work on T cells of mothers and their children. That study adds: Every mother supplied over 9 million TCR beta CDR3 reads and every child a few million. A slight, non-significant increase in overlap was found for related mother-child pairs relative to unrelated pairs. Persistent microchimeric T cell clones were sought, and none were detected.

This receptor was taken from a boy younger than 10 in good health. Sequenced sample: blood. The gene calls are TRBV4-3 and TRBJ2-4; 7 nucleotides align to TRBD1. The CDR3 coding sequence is TGCGCCAGCAGCCCAACGGGCGAGGGGGCCGGAAACATTCAGTACTTC. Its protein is CASSPTGEGAGNIQYF.